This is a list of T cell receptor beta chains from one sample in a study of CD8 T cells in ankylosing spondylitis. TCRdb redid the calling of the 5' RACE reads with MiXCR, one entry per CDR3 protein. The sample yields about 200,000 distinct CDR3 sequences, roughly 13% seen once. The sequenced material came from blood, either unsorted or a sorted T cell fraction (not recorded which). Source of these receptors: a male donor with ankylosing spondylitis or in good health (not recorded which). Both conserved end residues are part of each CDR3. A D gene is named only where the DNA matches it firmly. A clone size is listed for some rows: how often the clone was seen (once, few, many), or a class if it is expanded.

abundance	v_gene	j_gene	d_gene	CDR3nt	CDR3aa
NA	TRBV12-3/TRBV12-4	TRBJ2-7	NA	TGTGCCAGCAGTTTCGCGCAGCAATACGAGCAGTACTTC	CASSFAQQYEQYF
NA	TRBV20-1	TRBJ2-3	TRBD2	TGCAGTGCTAGAGATCCAGCGCGACTAGCGGGCCCTACGACAGATACGCAGTATTTT	CSARDPARLAGPTTDTQYF
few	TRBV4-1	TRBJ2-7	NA	TGCGCCAGCAGCCTTCGACGGAGCTACGAGCAGTACTTC	CASSLRRSYEQYF
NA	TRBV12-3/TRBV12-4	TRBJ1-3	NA	TGTGCCAGCACCCTCGGGCCCTTGGGGGGAAACACCATATATTTT	CASTLGPLGGNTIYF
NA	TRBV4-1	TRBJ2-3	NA	TGCGCCAGCAGCCAAGATCCAAGCGGCACAGATACGCAGTATTTT	CASSQDPSGTDTQYF
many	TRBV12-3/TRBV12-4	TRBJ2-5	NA	TGTGCCAGCAGTTTAGGGACACCGGAGACCCAGTACTTC	CASSLGTPETQYF
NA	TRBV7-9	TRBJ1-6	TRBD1	TGTGCCAGCAGCTTAGAGGGGACAGGGAATTCACCCCTCCACTTT	CASSLEGTGNSPLHF
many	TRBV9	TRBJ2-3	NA	TGTGCCAGCAGCCTCTCTGGAGGTAGTTGGGCAGATACGCAGTATTTT	CASSLSGGSWADTQYF
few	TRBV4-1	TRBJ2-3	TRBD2	TGCGCCAGCAGCCAAGAGGGGTGGGCGGGAGAAACGACAGATACGCAGTATTTT	CASSQEGWAGETTDTQYF
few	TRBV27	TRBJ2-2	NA	TGTGCCAGCAGTTTAGGTCAGCCGAACACCGGGGAGCTGTTTTTT	CASSLGQPNTGELFF
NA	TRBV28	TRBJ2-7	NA	TGTGCCAGCAGTTCCCCAGGGACGGCCTACGAGCAGTACTTC	CASSSPGTAYEQYF
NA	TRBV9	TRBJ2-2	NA	TGTGCCAGCAGCGCTCGGGTGGGGCCCGGGAACGGGGAGCTGTTTTTT	CASSARVGPGNGELFF
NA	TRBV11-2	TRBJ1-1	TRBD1	TGTGCCAGCAGCTTATTGGACAGGGGCACTGAAGCTTTCTTT	CASSLLDRGTEAFF
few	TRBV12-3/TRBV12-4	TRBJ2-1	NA	TGTGCCAGCAGTTTTGTGGCGGTCCCCTACAATGAGCAGTTCTTC	CASSFVAVPYNEQFF
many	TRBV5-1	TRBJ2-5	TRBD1	TGCGCCAGCAGCCCAAACCTACCTGGACAGGGAGTTTACGAGACCCAGTACTTC	CASSPNLPGQGVYETQYF
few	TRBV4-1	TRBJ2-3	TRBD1	TGCGCCAGCAGCCAGTCCTGGACAGGTTCGACAGATACGCAGTATTTT	CASSQSWTGSTDTQYF
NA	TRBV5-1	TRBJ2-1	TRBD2	TGCGCCAGCAGCTTGGGGGGCGGGAGGGCCTACAATGAGCAGTTCTTC	CASSLGGGRAYNEQFF
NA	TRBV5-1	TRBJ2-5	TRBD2	TGCGCCAGCAGCTTGGTTGGGATAGCGGGCCAAGAGACCCAGTACTTC	CASSLVGIAGQETQYF
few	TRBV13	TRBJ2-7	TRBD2	TGTGCCAGCAGCTTATCGGGACTAGCCCCCTACGAGCAGTACTTC	CASSLSGLAPYEQYF
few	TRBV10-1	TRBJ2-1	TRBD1	TGCGCCAGCAGTGAGTCCACCGGGACAGGGGGGTACAATGAGCAGTTCTTC	CASSESTGTGGYNEQFF
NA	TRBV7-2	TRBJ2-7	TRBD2	TGTGCCAGCAGCTCCGAAGCGGGAACCTACGAGCAGTACTTC	CASSSEAGTYEQYF
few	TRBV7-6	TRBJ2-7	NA	TGTGCCAGCAGCCCCAAGAGGGGGTACGAGCAGTACTTC	CASSPKRGYEQYF
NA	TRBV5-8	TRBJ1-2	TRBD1	TGTGCCAACTCAATTCAGGACAGGACTTGGTGGGGCTACACCTTC	CANSIQDRTWWGYTF
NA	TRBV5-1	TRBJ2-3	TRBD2	TGCGCCAGCAGCTTGGCCCTCGGACTAGCGAAGGGACAGCTTGTTAGCCACACAGATACGCAGTATTTT	CASSLALGLAKGQLVSHTDTQYF
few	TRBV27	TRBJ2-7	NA	NA	CASSSSSHAYEQYF
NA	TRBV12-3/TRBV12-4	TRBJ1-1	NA	TGTGCCAGCCAAGAGGTCTTTCGTGGAACTGAAGCTTTCTTT	CASQEVFRGTEAFF
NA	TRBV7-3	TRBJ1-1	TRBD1	TGTGCCAGCAGCTTAAGTAGACAGGGCACTGAAGCTTTCTTT	CASSLSRQGTEAFF
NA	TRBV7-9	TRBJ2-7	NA	TGTGCCAGCAGCGAGTCGGGGCAGGGGCTTTACTCCTACGAGCAGTACTTC	CASSESGQGLYSYEQYF
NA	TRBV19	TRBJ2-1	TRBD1	TGTGCCAGTAGTCCACAGACAGGGGTTGAGCAGTTCTTC	CASSPQTGVEQFF
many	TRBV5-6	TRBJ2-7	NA	TGTGCCAGCAGCCCCCACCGGGGAATTAAAGGTTACGAGCAGTACTTC	CASSPHRGIKGYEQYF
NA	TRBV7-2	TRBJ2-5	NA	TGTGCCAGCAGCCTCATCCTGTACCAAGAGACCCAGTACTTC	CASSLILYQETQYF
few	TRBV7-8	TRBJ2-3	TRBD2	TGTGCCAGCAGCTCATTAGCGGGGGACACAGATACGCAGTATTTT	CASSSLAGDTDTQYF
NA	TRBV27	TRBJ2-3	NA	TGTGCCAGCAACACAGGCTCAGATACGCAGTATTTT	CASNTGSDTQYF
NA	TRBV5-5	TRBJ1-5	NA	TGTGCCAGCAGGCGGGGCGGCAATCAGCCCCAGCATTTT	CASRRGGNQPQHF
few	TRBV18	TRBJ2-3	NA	TGTGCCAGCTCACCAAGGGACAAGAGCACAGATACGCAGTATTTT	CASSPRDKSTDTQYF
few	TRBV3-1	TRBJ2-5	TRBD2	TGTGCCAGCAGCCCCCCTATACCGGGACTAGCGGAGACCCAGTACTTC	CASSPPIPGLAETQYF
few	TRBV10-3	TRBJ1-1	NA	TGTGCCATCAGCCCCGACGGGAACACTGAAGCTTTCTTT	CAISPDGNTEAFF
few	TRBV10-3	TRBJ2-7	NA	TGTGCCATTAGAGGGGAACAGGGATTCAGCGAGCAGTACTTC	CAIRGEQGFSEQYF
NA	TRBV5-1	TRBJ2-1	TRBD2	TGCGCCAGCAGCTTGGAAGCGGGGGGACACAATGAGCAGTTCTTC	CASSLEAGGHNEQFF
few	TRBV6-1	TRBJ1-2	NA	TGTGCCAGCAGTGAAGTTTCGGGTGAGGGGTATGGCTACACCTTC	CASSEVSGEGYGYTF
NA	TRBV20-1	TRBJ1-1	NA	TGCAGTGCTAGAGAGGAGGCCCGAGGCCCTGAAGCTTTCTTT	CSAREEARGPEAFF
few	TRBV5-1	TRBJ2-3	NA	TGCGCCAGCAGCTTGGGGGACTCTGGCACAGATACGCAGTATTTT	CASSLGDSGTDTQYF
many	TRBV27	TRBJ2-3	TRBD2	TGTGCCAGCTACGGGGGGACAGATACGCAGTATTTT	CASYGGTDTQYF
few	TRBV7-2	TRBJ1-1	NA	TGTGCCAGCAGCCCTGGACCCTACTCTTACACTGAAGCTTTCTTT	CASSPGPYSYTEAFF
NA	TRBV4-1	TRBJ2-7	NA	TGCGCCAGCAGCCAAATACAGGGACTTAAACCCTACGAGCAGTACTTC	CASSQIQGLKPYEQYF
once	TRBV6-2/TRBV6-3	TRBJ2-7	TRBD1	TGTGCCAGCAACTTCTACCAGGGGGCTTCGATCTACGAGCAGTACTTC	CASNFYQGASIYEQYF
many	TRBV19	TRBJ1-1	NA	TGTGCCAGTATAGGACCGAACACTGAAGCTTTCTTT	CASIGPNTEAFF
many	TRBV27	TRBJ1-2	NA	TGTGCCAGCAGTCCCCAGGGCTATGGCTACACCTTC	CASSPQGYGYTF
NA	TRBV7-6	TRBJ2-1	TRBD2	TGTGCCAGCAGCTTAGGAGATAGCGGGATCGCGTTCTTC	CASSLGDSGIAFF
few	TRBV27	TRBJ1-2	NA	TGTGCCAGCAGTTCACAGAATTATGGCTACACCTTC	CASSSQNYGYTF